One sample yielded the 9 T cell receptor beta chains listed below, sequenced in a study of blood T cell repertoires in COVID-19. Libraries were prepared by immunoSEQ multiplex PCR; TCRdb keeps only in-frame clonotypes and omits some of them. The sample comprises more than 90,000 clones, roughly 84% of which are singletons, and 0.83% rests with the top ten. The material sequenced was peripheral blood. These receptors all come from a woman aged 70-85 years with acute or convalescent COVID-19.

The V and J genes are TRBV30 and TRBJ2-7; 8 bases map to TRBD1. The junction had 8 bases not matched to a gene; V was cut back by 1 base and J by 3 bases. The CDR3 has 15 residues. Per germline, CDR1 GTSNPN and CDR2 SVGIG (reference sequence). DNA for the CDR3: TGTGCCTGGAGTGCCCCCGGAGACAGGGGCTACGAGCAGTACTTC. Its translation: CAWSAPGDRGYEQYF.

The CDR3 spells CATSRDLGNSPLHF. Written as DNA, the CDR3 is TGTGCCACCAGCCGGGACTTAGGAAATTCACCCCTCCACTTT. This chain joins TRBV15 and TRBJ1-6, with D perhaps TRBD1 (5 bases). The ends were cut back, 5 bases at V and 7 bases at J, with 12 bases in the middle. Germline CDR1 LNHNV, CDR2 YYDKDF (reference sequence). The CDR3 has 14 residues.

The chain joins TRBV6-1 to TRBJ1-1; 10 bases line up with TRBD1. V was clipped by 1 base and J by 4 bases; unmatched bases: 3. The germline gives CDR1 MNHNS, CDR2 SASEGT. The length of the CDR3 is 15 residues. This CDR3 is CASSEGTGGSTEAFF. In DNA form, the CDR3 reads TGTGCCAGCAGTGAAGGGACAGGGGGAAGCACTGAAGCTTTCTTT.

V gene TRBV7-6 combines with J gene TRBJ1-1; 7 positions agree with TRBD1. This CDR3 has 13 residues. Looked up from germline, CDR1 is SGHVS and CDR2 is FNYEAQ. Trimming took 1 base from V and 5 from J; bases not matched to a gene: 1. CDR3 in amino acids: CASSLGQGTEAFF. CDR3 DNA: TGTGCCAGCAGCTTAGGACAGGGAACTGAAGCTTTCTTT.

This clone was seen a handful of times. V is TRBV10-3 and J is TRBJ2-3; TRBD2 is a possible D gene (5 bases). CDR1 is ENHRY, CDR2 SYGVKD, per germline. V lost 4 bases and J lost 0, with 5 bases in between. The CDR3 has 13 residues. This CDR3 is CAISGTSTDTQYF. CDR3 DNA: TGTGCCATCAGTGGGACTAGCACAGATACGCAGTATTTT.

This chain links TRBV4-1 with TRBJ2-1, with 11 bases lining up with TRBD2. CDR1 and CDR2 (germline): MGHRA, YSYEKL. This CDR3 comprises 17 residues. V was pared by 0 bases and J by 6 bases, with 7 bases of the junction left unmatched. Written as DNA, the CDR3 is TGCGCCAGCAGCCAAGACCCCACTAGCGGGAGCTCCAATGAGCAGTTCTTC. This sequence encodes CASSQDPTSGSSNEQFF.

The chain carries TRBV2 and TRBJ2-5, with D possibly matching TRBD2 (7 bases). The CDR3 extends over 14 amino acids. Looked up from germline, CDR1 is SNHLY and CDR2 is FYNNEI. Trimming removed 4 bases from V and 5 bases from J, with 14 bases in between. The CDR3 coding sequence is TGTGCCAGCAGTGTGACGGGGGGCGGTGAGACCCAGTACTTC. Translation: CASSVTGGGETQYF.

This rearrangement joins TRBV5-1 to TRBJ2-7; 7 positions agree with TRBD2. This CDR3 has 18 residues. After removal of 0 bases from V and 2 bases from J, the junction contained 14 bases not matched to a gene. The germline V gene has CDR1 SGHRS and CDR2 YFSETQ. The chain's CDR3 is CASSLAKNIAGVPYEQYF. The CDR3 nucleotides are TGCGCCAGCAGCTTGGCCAAGAACATCGCGGGAGTCCCCTACGAGCAGTACTTC.

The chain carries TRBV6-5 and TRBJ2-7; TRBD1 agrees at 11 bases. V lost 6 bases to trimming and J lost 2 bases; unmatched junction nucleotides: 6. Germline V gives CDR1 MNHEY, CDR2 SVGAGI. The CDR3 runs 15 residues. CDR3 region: CASSFLGQGAYEQYF. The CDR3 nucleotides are TGTGCCAGCAGCTTTTTGGGACAGGGGGCCTACGAGCAGTACTTC.